What follows are 18 T cell receptor beta chains derived from one specimen sequenced in a study of spatial heterogeneity in lung cancer. Study observations and caveats: Expanded alpha and beta TCR counts within tumors tracked tumor mutation counts.

Time point reported: sample taken at primary tumor resection. MiXCR, run by TCRdb on the 5' RACE reads, gives a single entry per CDR3 protein. In the table there are approximately 17,000 distinct CDR3 sequences, roughly 7.5% of which are singletons. These TCRs' antigens remain unknown. Source: lung tumor tissue, taken at surgery. These TCRs come from a male donor with early-stage non-small cell lung cancer.

This clonotype was counted between two and nine times. This sequence joins TRBV6-5 and TRBJ2-2; 7 bases line up with TRBD2. Germline values: CDR1 MNHEY, CDR2 SVGAGI. The CDR3 runs 15 residues. With V trimmed by 5 bases and J by 8 bases, 11 bases remained unmatched. The CDR3 is CASSREKRGGGELFF. For the CDR3, the DNA is TGTGCCAGCAGTAGGGAAAAGCGGGGAGGGGGGGAGCTGTTTTTT.

In its sample, this clonotype was seen many times. The V call is TRBV10-3, the J call TRBJ2-7, with TRBD1 matching 11 bases. Germline V gene sequence: CDR1 ENHRY, CDR2 SYGVKD. V dropped 8 bases and J dropped 4; count of bases not matched to a gene: 13. This CDR3 region has 16 residues. CDR3 coding DNA: TGTGCCATCTCCCACTCCCCGGGACAGGGGGGATACGAGCAGTACTTC. This sequence encodes CAISHSPGQGGYEQYF.

With respect to this clonotype: This may stem from a read error, because a much larger clone lies one nucleotide away. This rearrangement joins TRBV5-4 to TRBJ1-1, with unresolved D. The CDR3 is 15 amino acids. Looked up from germline, CDR1 is SGHNT and CDR2 is YYREEE (reference sequence). The CDR3 nucleotides are TGTGCCAACAGCTTGGCAGGTAGCATGAACACTGAAGCTTTCTTT. This sequence encodes CANSLAGSMNTEAFF. Combining the CDR3 with reference TRBV5-4 and TRBJ1-1 gives the whole variable domain ETGVTQSPTHLIKTRGQQVTLRCSSQSGHNTVSWYQQALGQGPQFIFQYYREEENGRGNFPPRFSGLQFPNYSSELNVNALELDDSALYLCANSLAGSMNTEAFFGQGTRLTVV.

By share, this clonotype counts as medium-sized. The chain uses TRBV6-2 or TRBV6-3 and TRBJ1-5; D unclear. The CDR3 covers 14 residues. Trimming stripped 2 bases from V and 3 bases from J, with 8 bases between. Germline CDR1 is MNHEY and CDR2 is SVGEGT. CDR3: CASSYGPFNQPQHF. The CDR3 bases are TGTGCCAGCAGTTACGGACCGTTCAATCAGCCCCAGCATTTT.

The CDR3 DNA follows: TGTGCCAGCAGTCAGGGGTTCAGAGCTTTCTTT. It specifies CASSQGFRAFF. The chain combines TRBV6-2 or TRBV6-3 with TRBJ1-1; weak D call: TRBD1 (6 bases). The V end lost 5 bases, the J end lost 10 bases, and 11 bases lay between the germline ends. The CDR3 consists of 11 residues. CDR1 MNHEY and CDR2 SVGEGT come from the germline V gene.

This clonotype has just a few counts. The chain links TRBV12-3 or TRBV12-4 to TRBJ1-1; D unresolved. The CDR3 is 15 residues long. V lost 2 bases to trimming and J lost 0 bases, with 10 bases between them. The CDR3 DNA reads TGTGCCAGCAGTTTACAGGTGGGTTTGAACACTGAAGCTTTCTTT. Protein product: CASSLQVGLNTEAFF.

By sample fraction, this clonotype is medium-sized (0.01 to 0.1%). This chain uses TRBV6-2 or TRBV6-3 with TRBJ1-2; D possibly corresponds to TRBD1 (5 bases). The V end lost 2 bases, the J end lost 4 bases, and 11 bases lay between the germline ends. CDR3 size: 14 residues. The V gene's germline CDR1 is MNHEY and CDR2 SVGEGT. CDR3 loop: CASSYRREGYGYTF. The CDR3, as DNA: TGTGCCAGCAGTTACCGCAGGGAAGGCTATGGCTACACCTTC.

V is TRBV6-4 and J is TRBJ2-2; D may be TRBD2 (6 bases). The germline V and J ends were trimmed by 5 bases and 6 bases, with 10 bases remaining between them. Germline CDR1 MRHNA, CDR2 SNTAGT. This CDR3 is 13 amino acids long. The chain's CDR3 is CASSRDWSGELFF. The CDR3, as DNA: TGTGCCAGCAGTCGGGACTGGTCCGGGGAGCTGTTTTTT.

This clonotype was counted between two and nine times. The genes are TRBV15 and TRBJ2-1; D could derive from TRBD1 or TRBD2 (5 bases each). The germline V gene has CDR1 LNHNV and CDR2 YYDKDF (reference sequence). V lost 6 bases and J 1 base, leaving 19 bases between the germline ends. The CDR3 totals 17 residues. The CDR3 bases are TGTGCCACCAGAGGCACCGGGGCAATGCTTTCCTACAATGAGCAGTTCTTC. It translates to CATRGTGAMLSYNEQFF.

This clonotype appeared a few times. The gene calls are TRBV30 and TRBJ2-7; D remains unclear. CDR3 length: 12 residues. Germline V gene lookup returns CDR1 GTSNPN and CDR2 SVGIG (reference sequence). With 2 bases removed from V and 4 bases from J, the gap between germline ends came to 9 bases. The CDR3 nucleotides are TGTGCCTGGAGTCCCGGTTGGTACGAGCAGTACTTC. Translating it yields CAWSPGWYEQYF. Based on the CDR3 plus reference TRBV30 and TRBJ2-7, the full variable domain is SQTIHQWPATLVQPVGSPLSLECTVEGTSNPNLYWYRQAAGRGLQLLFYSVGIGQISSEVPQNLSASRPQDRQFILSSKKLLLSDSGFYLCAWSPGWYEQYFGPGTRLTVT.

There are many counts of this clonotype. The chain has TRBV20-1 and TRBJ2-7; 11 bases match TRBD2. V lost 1 base, J lost 3 bases, and 11 bases stayed unmatched. This CDR3 contains 17 residues. Germline values: CDR1 DFQATT, CDR2 SNEGSKA (reference sequence). CDR3 region: CSARVRASGGYFYEQYF. The DNA of the CDR3 is TGCAGTGCTAGAGTTAGGGCTAGCGGGGGGTATTTCTACGAGCAGTACTTC.

The chain employs TRBV20-1 and TRBJ2-6; 7 bases are shared with TRBD1. Germline V gene lookup returns CDR1 DFQATT and CDR2 SNEGSKA (reference sequence). This CDR3 has 14 residues. Trimming removed 6 bases from V and 0 bases from J; junction bases left unmatched: 2. The CDR3 loop is CSAYRGSGANVLTF. The DNA of the CDR3 is TGCAGTGCCTACAGGGGCTCTGGGGCCAACGTCCTGACTTTC.

This clonotype has just a few counts. The chain has TRBV10-2 and TRBJ2-3; tentative D call: TRBD2 (6 bases). The germline V and J ends were trimmed by 6 bases and 2 bases, with 9 bases remaining between them. Germline lookup yields CDR1 WSHSY and CDR2 SAAADI. The CDR3 totals 13 residues. CDR3 DNA: TGCGCCAGCAGCCAGCGGGTCACAGATACGCAGTATTTT. As protein: CASSQRVTDTQYF.

Many counts were recorded for this clonotype. The gene calls are TRBV7-2 and TRBJ2-7; D is tentatively TRBD1 or TRBD2 (8 bases each). Trimming left V 1 base short and J 3 bases short, with 25 bases between. This CDR3 has 19 amino acids. Germline CDR1 is SGHTA and CDR2 is FQGNSA. CDR3 residues: CASSLEQGVGVTSGYEQYF. In nucleotides, the CDR3 is TGTGCCAGCAGCTTAGAACAGGGGGTGGGTGTTACTAGCGGCTACGAGCAGTACTTC.

This clonotype was observed at least ten times. The chain has TRBV11-1 and TRBJ2-2; D remains unclear. Deletions cut 10 bases from V and 0 bases from J, with 18 bases between. The CDR3 is made up of 16 amino acids. Germline values: CDR1 SGHAT, CDR2 FQDESV (reference sequence). CDR3 nucleotide sequence: TGTGCCACCCACCCTTACCTGGCATCGAACACCGGGGAGCTGTTTTTT. It yields the protein CATHPYLASNTGELFF.

This clonotype was seen repeatedly, ten times or more. The gene calls are TRBV3-1 and TRBJ1-4; D uncertain. Germline CDR1 reads LGHDT; CDR2 reads YNNKEL (reference sequence). Trimming shortened V by 6 bases and J by 0 bases, and 11 bases separated the two germline ends. CDR3 length: 15 amino acids. CDR3 protein: CASSYPGATNEKLFF. The CDR3 DNA reads as TGTGCCAGCAGTTACCCGGGCGCAACTAATGAAAAACTGTTTTTT.

This clonotype was recorded many times. This chain uses TRBV12-5 with TRBJ1-1; no definite D call. Per germline, CDR1 LGHNT and CDR2 FRNRAP. The CDR3 loop spans 13 amino acids. The V gene lost 6 bases and the J gene lost 8 bases, with 16 bases spanning the gap. CDR3 protein: CASGVEPGTEAFF. CDR3 DNA sequence: TGTGCTAGTGGAGTTGAACCCGGAACGGAAGCTTTCTTT. Full variable domain (rest looked up from reference TRBV12-5 and TRBJ1-1): DARVTQTPRHKVTEMGQEVTMRCQPILGHNTVFWYRQTMMQGLELLAYFRNRAPLDDSGMPKDRFSAEMPDATLATLKIQPSEPRDSAVYFCASGVEPGTEAFFGQGTRLTVV.

This clonotype counts as medium-sized (0.01 to 0.1%). V is TRBV4-2 and J is TRBJ1-6; 8 nucleotides agree with TRBD1. The germline gives CDR1 LGHNA, CDR2 YNFKEQ. The CDR3 is made up of 15 amino acids. With V trimmed by 6 bases and J by 6 bases, 7 bases remained unmatched. CDR3 coding DNA: TGTGCCAGCAGGCGCACAGGGGGTGGTAATTCACCCCTCCACTTT. Translated, it gives CASRRTGGGNSPLHF.